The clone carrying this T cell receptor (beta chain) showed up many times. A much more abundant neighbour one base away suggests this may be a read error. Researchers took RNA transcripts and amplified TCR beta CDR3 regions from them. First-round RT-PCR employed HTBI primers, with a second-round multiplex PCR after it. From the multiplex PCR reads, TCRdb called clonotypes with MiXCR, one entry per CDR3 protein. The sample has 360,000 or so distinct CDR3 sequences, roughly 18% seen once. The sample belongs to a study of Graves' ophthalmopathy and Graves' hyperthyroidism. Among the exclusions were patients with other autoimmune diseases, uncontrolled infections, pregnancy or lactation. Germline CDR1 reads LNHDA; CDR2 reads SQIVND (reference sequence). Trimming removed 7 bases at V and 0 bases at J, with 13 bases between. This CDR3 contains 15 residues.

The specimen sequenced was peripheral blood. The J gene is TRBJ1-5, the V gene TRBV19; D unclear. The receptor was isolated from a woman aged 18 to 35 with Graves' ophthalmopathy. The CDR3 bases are TGTGCCAGTACCGAGGGCGCTTGTAGCAATCAGCCCCAGCATTTT. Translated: CASTEGACSNQPQHF.